A selection of T cell receptor beta chains follows, all from one sample in a study of T cell responses to AZD1222 COVID-19 vaccine. Sequencing was performed with immunoSEQ multiplex PCR; in TCRdb, only in-frame clones are kept and a portion is missing. The sample carries 150,000 to 180,000 clones, around 90% recorded once. Sequencing used peripheral blood, obtained on day 0 of AZD1222 vaccination. These receptors were taken from an adult in good health. Both conserved end residues are part of each CDR3. The D gene is left open where the match is weak. Where a row states a size, it is once, few, many or the class of an expanded clone; other rows omit it.

clone size: -; V gene: TRBV30; J gene: TRBJ1-2; D gene: -; CDR3 DNA: TGTGCCCAGTACCGGGCCTACGGCTACACCTTC; CDR3 protein: CAQYRAYGYTF
clone size: -; V gene: TRBV6-5; J gene: TRBJ1-1; D gene: -; CDR3 DNA: TGTGCCAGCAGCCCCCGGGTGTGGGTCACTGAAGCTTTCTTT; CDR3 protein: CASSPRVWVTEAFF
clone size: -; V gene: TRBV5-1; J gene: TRBJ2-1; D gene: -; CDR3 DNA: TGCGCCAGCAGCCCGGGGAGGAATGAGCAGTTCTTC; CDR3 protein: CASSPGRNEQFF
clone size: -; V gene: TRBV30; J gene: TRBJ1-2; D gene: -; CDR3 DNA: TGTGCCTGGAGTGCTACAGGTACCTATGGCTACACCTTC; CDR3 protein: CAWSATGTYGYTF
clone size: -; V gene: TRBV28; J gene: TRBJ2-7; D gene: -; CDR3 DNA: TGTGCCAGCAGACGGGGCTACGAGCAGTACTTC; CDR3 protein: CASRRGYEQYF
clone size: -; V gene: TRBV2; J gene: TRBJ1-5; D gene: -; CDR3 DNA: TGTGCCAGCAAGGGAGAGGGGGTCAATCAGCCCCAGCATTTT; CDR3 protein: CASKGEGVNQPQHF
clone size: -; V gene: TRBV5-1; J gene: TRBJ2-1; D gene: TRBD2; CDR3 DNA: TGCGCCAGCAGCAAGGGCGGGGGGCTACCCTACAATGAGCAGTTCTTC; CDR3 protein: CASSKGGGLPYNEQFF
clone size: -; V gene: TRBV11-3; J gene: TRBJ1-1; D gene: -; CDR3 DNA: TGTGCCAGCAGCTTAGGTCCGGAATACACTGAAGCTTTCTTT; CDR3 protein: CASSLGPEYTEAFF
clone size: once; V gene: TRBV11-1; J gene: TRBJ1-6; D gene: -; CDR3 DNA: TGTGCCAGCAGCCCACAAGGGGATTCCTATAATTCACCCCTCCACTTT; CDR3 protein: CASSPQGDSYNSPLHF
clone size: -; V gene: TRBV4-3; J gene: TRBJ1-4; D gene: -; CDR3 DNA: TGCGCCAGCAGCCAAGCACCGTGGACTAATGAAAAACTGTTTTTT; CDR3 protein: CASSQAPWTNEKLFF
clone size: -; V gene: TRBV3-1/TRBV3-2; J gene: TRBJ1-1; D gene: -; CDR3 DNA: TGTGCCAGCAGTCAGTACAGGAGCGAAGCTTTCTTT; CDR3 protein: CASSQYRSEAFF
clone size: -; V gene: TRBV4-2; J gene: TRBJ2-3; D gene: TRBD2; CDR3 DNA: TGTGCCAGCAGCCAAGCCCTAGCGGGAGCAGATACGCAGTATTTT; CDR3 protein: CASSQALAGADTQYF
clone size: -; V gene: TRBV9; J gene: TRBJ2-3; D gene: -; CDR3 DNA: TGTGCCAGCAGCCTCCGGACCTCTTTTCAAGATACGCAGTATTTT; CDR3 protein: CASSLRTSFQDTQYF